Sequencing of this T cell receptor beta chain was carried out in a study of blood T cells in healthy people across ages. The table lists this clonotype with a few counts. The CDR3 has 14 residues. J lost 8 bases, V lost 4 bases, and 8 bases had no gene match. In germline, CDR1 is SGHRS, CDR2 YFSETQ. Alongside a J-beta primer mix, a sample-barcoded 5' primer served in a second PCR lasting roughly 7 to 12 cycles. TCRdb used MiXCR to reprocess the 5' RACE reads, holding one entry per CDR3 protein. The table includes 1.4 million or so distinct CDR3 sequences, approximately 43% detected once. J is TRBJ1-2 and V is TRBV5-1, with 10 nucleotides matching TRBD1. The TCR originated in a woman aged 18 to 35 in good health. Sequenced: blood. CDR3 coding DNA: TGCGCCAGCAGCGATACGACAGGGGGCGGGGGCTACACCTTC. Translated, it gives CASSDTTGGGGYTF.